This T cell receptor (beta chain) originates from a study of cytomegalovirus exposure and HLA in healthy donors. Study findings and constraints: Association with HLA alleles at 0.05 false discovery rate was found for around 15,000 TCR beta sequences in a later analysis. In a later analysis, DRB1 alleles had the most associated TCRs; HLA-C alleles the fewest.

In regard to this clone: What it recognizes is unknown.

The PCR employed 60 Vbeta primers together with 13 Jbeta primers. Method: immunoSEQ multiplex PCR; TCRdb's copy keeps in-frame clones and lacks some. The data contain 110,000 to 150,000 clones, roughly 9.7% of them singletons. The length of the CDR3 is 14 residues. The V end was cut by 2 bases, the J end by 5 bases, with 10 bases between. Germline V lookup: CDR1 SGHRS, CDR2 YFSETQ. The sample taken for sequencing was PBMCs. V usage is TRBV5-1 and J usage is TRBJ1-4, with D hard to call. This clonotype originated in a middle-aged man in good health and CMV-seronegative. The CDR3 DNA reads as TGCGCCAGCAGCTTCCCCACGGGGAATGAAAAACTGTTTTTT. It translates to CASSFPTGNEKLFF.